This T cell receptor beta chain was sequenced for a study of OX40 agonist ivuxolimab in advanced cancers. TCRdb keeps only in-frame clones here, not all; method: immunoSEQ multiplex PCR. The sample lists 85,000 to 100,000 clones; approximately 85% were seen once. Overall study findings and caveats: CD4+ and CD8+ T cells in blood underwent clonal expansion by week 6 at 0.1 to 3.0 mg/kg.

This CDR3 has 14 amino acids. J was trimmed by 6 bases and V by 5 bases; bases with no gene match: 8. Germline loops: CDR1 LNHDA, CDR2 SQIVND (reference sequence). Autoimmune disease history or systemic immunosuppression disqualified patients. Points on this clone: The antigen is unknown.

The sequence was collected from an adult with an advanced solid tumor such as melanoma, head and neck, liver or kidney cancer. V and J are TRBV19 and TRBJ1-2, with 8 bases that match TRBD1. Material: CD4+ or CD8+ T cells sorted from blood, obtained in a trial of the OX40 agonist ivuxolimab. The CDR3 loop reads CASSLRTGQDGYTF. The CDR3 nucleotides are TGTGCCAGTAGTCTTCGGACAGGGCAAGATGGCTACACCTTC.